This T cell receptor (beta chain) was observed in a study of regulatory T cells in long-lasting Graves disease. General observations from the study: Persistent Graves' patients had lower TCR diversity than newly diagnosed ones.

In building TCR beta libraries, iRepertoire HTBI primers were used together with Arm-PCR of CDR3 regions. The authors' processing: Samples jointly harbored about 65 TRBV and 14 TRBJ segments. TCRdb passed the multiplex PCR reads through MiXCR, listing each CDR3 protein once. These V and J calls rely on TCRdb rather than the paper's analysis. In the table there are 500,000 or so distinct CDR3 sequences, roughly 15% of which are singletons. The CDR3 is 15 amino acids. Trimming took 1 base from V and 4 from J, leaving 13 bases between them. This clonotype came up many times. Antigen specificity is unknown. Time point described: newly diagnosed GD, antithyroid drugs for less than 3 months. RNA extracted from PBMCs served as the sequencing template. This sample was shared with a second study, whose subject was T cells in Graves' hyperthyroidism and ophthalmopathy. As reported in that work: First-round RT-PCR targeting the TCR CDR3 was performed with the HTBI primer set. Ophthalmopathy was told apart from stable hyperthyroidism by a 13 V-J model.

The sequence came from a woman aged 40-65 years with Graves disease. Sequenced material: peripheral blood mononuclear cells (PBMCs), taken at new diagnosis, from a patient treated with antithyroid drugs. The chain has TRBV12-3 or TRBV12-4 and TRBJ2-5, with unresolved D. The CDR3 loop is CASSLGGKMGETQYF. CDR3 DNA sequence: TGTGCCAGCAGTTTAGGTGGTAAGATGGGAGAGACCCAGTACTTC.